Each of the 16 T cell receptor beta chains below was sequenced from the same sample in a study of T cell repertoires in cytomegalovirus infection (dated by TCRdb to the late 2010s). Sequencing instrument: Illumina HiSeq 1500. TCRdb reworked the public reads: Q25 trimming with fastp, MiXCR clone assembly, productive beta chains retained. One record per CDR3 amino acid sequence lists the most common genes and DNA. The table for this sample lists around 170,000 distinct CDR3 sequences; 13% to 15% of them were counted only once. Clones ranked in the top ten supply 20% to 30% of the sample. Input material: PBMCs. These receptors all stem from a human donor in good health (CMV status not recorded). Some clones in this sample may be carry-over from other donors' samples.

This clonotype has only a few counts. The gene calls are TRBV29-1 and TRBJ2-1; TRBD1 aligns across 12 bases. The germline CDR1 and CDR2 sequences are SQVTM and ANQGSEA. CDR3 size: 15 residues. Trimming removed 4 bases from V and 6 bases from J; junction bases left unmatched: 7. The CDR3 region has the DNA TGCAGCGTTGCTGGGACAGGGGGCATCTTCAATGAGCAGTTCTTC. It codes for CSVAGTGGIFNEQFF.

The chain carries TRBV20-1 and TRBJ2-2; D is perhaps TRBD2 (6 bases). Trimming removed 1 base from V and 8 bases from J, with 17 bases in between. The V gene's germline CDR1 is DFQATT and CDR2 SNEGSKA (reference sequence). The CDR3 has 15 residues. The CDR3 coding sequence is TGCAGTGCTAGAGTCTCGGGGGAGAAGGTTGGGGAGCTGTTTTTT. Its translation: CSARVSGEKVGELFF.

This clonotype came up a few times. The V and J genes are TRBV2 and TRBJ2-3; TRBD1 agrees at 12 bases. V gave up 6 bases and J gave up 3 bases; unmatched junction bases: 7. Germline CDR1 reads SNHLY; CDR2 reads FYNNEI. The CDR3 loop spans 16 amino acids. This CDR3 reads CASRVGTGGRTDTQYF. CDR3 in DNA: TGTGCCAGCAGAGTTGGGACAGGGGGCCGGACAGATACGCAGTATTTT. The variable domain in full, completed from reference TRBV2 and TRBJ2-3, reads EPEVTQTPSHQVTQMGQEVILRCVPISNHLYFYWYRQILGQKVEFLVSFYNNEISEKSEIFDDQFSVERPDGSNFTLKIRSTKLEDSAMYFCASRVGTGGRTDTQYFGPGTRLTVL.

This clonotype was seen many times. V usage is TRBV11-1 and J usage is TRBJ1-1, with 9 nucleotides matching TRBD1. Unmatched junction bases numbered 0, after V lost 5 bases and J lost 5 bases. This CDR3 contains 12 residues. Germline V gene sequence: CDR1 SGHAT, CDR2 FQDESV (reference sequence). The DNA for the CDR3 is TGTGCCAGCAGCGGGACAGGGACTGAAGCTTTCTTT. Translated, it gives CASSGTGTEAFF.

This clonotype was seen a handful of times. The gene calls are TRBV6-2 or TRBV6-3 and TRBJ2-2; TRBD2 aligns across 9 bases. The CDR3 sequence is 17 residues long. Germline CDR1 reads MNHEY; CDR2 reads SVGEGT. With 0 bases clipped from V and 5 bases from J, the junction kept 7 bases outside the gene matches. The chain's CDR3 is CASSYSSSGTYTGELFF. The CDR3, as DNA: TGTGCCAGCAGTTACTCTTCTAGCGGGACCTATACCGGGGAGCTGTTTTTT.

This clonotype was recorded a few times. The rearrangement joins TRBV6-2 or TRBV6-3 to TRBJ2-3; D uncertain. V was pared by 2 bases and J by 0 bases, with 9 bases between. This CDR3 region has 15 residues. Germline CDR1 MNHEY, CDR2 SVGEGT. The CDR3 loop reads CASSYGAVSTDTQYF. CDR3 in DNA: TGTGCCAGCAGTTACGGCGCAGTGAGCACAGATACGCAGTATTTT.

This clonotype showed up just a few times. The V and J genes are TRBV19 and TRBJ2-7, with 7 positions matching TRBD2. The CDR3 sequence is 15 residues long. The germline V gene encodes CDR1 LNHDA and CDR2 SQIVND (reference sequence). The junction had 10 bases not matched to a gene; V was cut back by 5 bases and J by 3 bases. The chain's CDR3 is CASSGPSGNFYEQYV. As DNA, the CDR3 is TGTGCCAGTAGTGGGCCTAGCGGCAACTTCTACGAGCAGTACGTC.

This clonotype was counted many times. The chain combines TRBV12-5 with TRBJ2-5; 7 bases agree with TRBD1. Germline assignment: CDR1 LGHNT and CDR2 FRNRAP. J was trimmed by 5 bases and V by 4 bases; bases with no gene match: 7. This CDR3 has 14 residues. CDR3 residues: CASGSGQARETQYF. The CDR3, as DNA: TGTGCTAGTGGTTCCGGACAGGCCAGGGAGACCCAGTACTTC.

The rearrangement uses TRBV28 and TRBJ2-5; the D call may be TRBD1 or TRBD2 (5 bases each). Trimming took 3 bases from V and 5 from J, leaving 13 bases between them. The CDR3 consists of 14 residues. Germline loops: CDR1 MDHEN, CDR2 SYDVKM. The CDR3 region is CASSFDPGSETQYF. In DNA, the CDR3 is TGTGCCAGCAGTTTTGATCCAGGGAGTGAGACCCAGTACTTC.

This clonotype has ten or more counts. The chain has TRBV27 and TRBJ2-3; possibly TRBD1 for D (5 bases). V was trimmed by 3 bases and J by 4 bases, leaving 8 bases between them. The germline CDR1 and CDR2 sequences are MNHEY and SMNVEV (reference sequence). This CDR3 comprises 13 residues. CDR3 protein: CASSFRVPDTQYF. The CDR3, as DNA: TGTGCCAGCAGTTTCAGGGTTCCAGATACGCAGTATTTT.

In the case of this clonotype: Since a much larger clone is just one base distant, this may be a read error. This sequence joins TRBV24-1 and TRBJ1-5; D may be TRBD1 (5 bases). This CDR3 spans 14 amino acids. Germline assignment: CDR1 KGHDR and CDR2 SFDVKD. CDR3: CAASDWGSNQPQHF. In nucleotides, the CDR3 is TGTGCCGCCAGTGATTGGGGGAGCAATCAGCCCCAGCATTTT.

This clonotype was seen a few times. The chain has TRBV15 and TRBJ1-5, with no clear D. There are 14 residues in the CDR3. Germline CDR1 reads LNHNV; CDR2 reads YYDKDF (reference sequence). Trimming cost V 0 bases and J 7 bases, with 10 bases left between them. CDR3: CATSRDVGRQPQHF. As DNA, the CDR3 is TGTGCCACCAGCAGAGATGTGGGGAGGCAGCCCCAGCATTTT.

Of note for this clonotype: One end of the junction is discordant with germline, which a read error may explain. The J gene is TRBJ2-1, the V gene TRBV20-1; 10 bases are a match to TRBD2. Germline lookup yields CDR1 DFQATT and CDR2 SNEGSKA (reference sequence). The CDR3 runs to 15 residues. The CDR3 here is CSAHLSGRAYDEQFF. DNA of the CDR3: TGCAGTGCTCACCTAAGCGGGAGGGCCTACGATGAGCAGTTCTTC.

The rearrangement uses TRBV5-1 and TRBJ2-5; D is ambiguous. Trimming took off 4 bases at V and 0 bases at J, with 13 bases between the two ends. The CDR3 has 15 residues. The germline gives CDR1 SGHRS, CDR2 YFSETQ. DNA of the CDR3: TGCGCCAGCAGCAGTGCGACTTTGTACCAAGAGACCCAGTACTTC. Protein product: CASSSATLYQETQYF.

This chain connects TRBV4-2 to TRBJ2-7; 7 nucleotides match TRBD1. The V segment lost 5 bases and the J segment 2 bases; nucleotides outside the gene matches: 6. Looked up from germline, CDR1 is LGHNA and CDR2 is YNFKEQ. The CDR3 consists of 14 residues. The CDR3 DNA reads TGTGCCAGCAGCGCCCGACAGGGCGCCTACGAGCAGTACTTC. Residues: CASSARQGAYEQYF.

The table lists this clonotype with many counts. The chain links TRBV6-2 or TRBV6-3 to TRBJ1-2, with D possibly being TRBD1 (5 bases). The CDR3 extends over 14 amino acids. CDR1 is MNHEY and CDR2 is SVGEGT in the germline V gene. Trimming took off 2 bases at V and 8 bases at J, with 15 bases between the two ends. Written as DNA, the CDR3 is TGTGCCAGCAGTTACGATGGATCAGGGATCGGCTACACCTTC. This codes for CASSYDGSGIGYTF.